These 23 T cell receptor beta chains were sequenced from one sample in a study of T cell repertoires in cytomegalovirus infection. TCRdb ran MiXCR on the reads and lists one entry per CDR3 protein. The sample has 230,000 or so distinct CDR3 sequences, 17% seen once; the top ten hold more than 45%. Sample: CD8+ T cells from PBMCs. These TCRs come from a human donor in good health (CMV status not recorded). Some clones in this sample may be carry-over from other donors' samples.

Only a few counts were recorded for this clonotype. The V gene is TRBV6-2 or TRBV6-3, the J gene TRBJ2-2; D gene unclear. CDR1 is MNHEY, CDR2 SVGEGT, per germline. This CDR3 has 12 residues. V was trimmed by 8 bases and J by 4 bases, leaving 8 bases between them. CDR3 bases: TGTGCCAGCTTTGCAAGCACCGGGGAGCTGTTTTTT. Its protein product is CASFASTGELFF.

J is TRBJ2-7 and V is TRBV20-1; D possibly uses TRBD1 or TRBD2 (6 bases each). From germline, CDR1 is DFQATT and CDR2 SNEGSKA (reference sequence). V lost 1 base and J 2 bases, leaving 9 bases between the germline ends. CDR3 size: 13 residues. In DNA form, the CDR3 reads TGCAGTGCTAGAGTTAGGGGGGCCTACGAGCAGTACTTC. It encodes CSARVRGAYEQYF.

This clonotype was seen a few times. V is TRBV10-3 and J is TRBJ1-1; a weak D match, TRBD1 (6 bases). V was clipped by 3 bases and J by 0 bases, with 11 bases between them. Germline lookup yields CDR1 ENHRY and CDR2 SYGVKD. The length of the CDR3 is 15 residues. CDR3 sequence (DNA): TGTGCCATCAGTGATTTGGACAGAATGAACACTGAAGCTTTCTTT. The encoded protein is CAISDLDRMNTEAFF.

This clonotype was observed a handful of times. This chain connects TRBV12-3 or TRBV12-4 to TRBJ1-1; D is ambiguous. Trimming took 6 bases from V and 4 from J, leaving 18 bases between them. This CDR3 spans 15 amino acids. The CDR3 region has the DNA TGTGCCAGCAGCGATAGGGAGGTGGGGATCACTGAAGCTTTCTTT. Residues: CASSDREVGITEAFF.

This clonotype was seen repeatedly, ten times or more. The rearrangement uses TRBV7-6 and TRBJ2-1; 16 bases map to TRBD2. The CDR3 extends over 17 amino acids. The ends lost 6 bases at V and 7 bases at J; junction bases unmatched: 9. Germline V gives CDR1 SGHVS, CDR2 FNYEAQ. CDR3 region: CASRPGLAGGHSNEQFF. CDR3 sequence (DNA): TGTGCCAGCAGACCGGGACTAGCGGGGGGGCATTCTAATGAGCAGTTCTTC.

This clonotype was recorded a few times. CDR3 loop: CASSLPLRASEYEQYF. CDR3 sequence (DNA): TGTGCCAGCAGTTTACCCCTACGGGCTAGTGAGTACGAGCAGTACTTC. The chain joins TRBV28 to TRBJ2-7; D not resolved. Germline assignment: CDR1 MDHEN and CDR2 SYDVKM. The CDR3 is made up of 16 amino acids. The V and J ends lost 2 bases and 4 bases respectively, with 18 bases between them.

This clonotype was recorded a few times. The chain carries TRBV5-4 and TRBJ2-1; no definite D call. CDR1 is SGHNT and CDR2 is YYREEE in the germline V gene (reference sequence). Trimming shortened V by 4 bases and J by 1 base, and 12 bases separated the two germline ends. This CDR3 spans 15 amino acids. CDR3 DNA sequence: TGTGCCAGCAGCGATGACGGGTTATCCTACAATGAGCAGTTCTTC. It codes for CASSDDGLSYNEQFF.

A word on this clonotype: A much larger clone differs by one base, so this may be a read error. The rearrangement joins TRBV7-6 to TRBJ2-7; TRBD2 is a possible D gene (6 bases). Germline V lookup: CDR1 SGHVS, CDR2 FNYEAQ. The CDR3 sequence is 14 residues long. The DNA for the CDR3 is TGTGCCAGCAGCTTAGAGGTCGATTCCCGGGAGCTGTACTTC. This translates into CASSLEVDSRELYF.

This clonotype has at least ten counts. The chain carries TRBV4-1 and TRBJ1-1; D may be TRBD1 (5 bases). V was shortened by 3 bases and J by 4 bases, with 15 bases between the two germline ends. This CDR3 has 15 residues. The germline CDR1 and CDR2 sequences are MGHRA and YSYEKL. The CDR3 nucleotides read TGCGCCAGCAGCCATCGAACTACAGGTTTCACTGAAGCTTTCTTT. Translation gives CASSHRTTGFTEAFF.

CDR3 nucleotide sequence: TGTGCCAGCTGGCCGGGGCCGGGAGGAAGTTCACCCCTCCACTTT. Translation: CASWPGPGGSSPLHF. This rearrangement joins TRBV2 to TRBJ1-6; a possible D gene is TRBD1 (5 bases). Germline loops: CDR1 SNHLY, CDR2 FYNNEI. Trimming cost V 8 bases and J 9 bases, with 20 bases left between them. This CDR3 spans 15 amino acids.

At least ten counts were recorded for this clonotype. The chain uses TRBV28 and TRBJ2-7; D may be TRBD2 (5 bases). V lost 1 base and J 2 bases, leaving 12 bases between the germline ends. The CDR3 consists of 15 residues. The germline V gene encodes CDR1 MDHEN and CDR2 SYDVKM. CDR3: CASSLLTGLTYEQYF. The CDR3 coding sequence is TGTGCCAGCAGTTTATTAACGGGGTTAACCTACGAGCAGTACTTC. Drawing the rest from reference TRBV28 and TRBJ2-7, the complete variable domain is DVKVTQSSRYLVKRTGEKVFLECVQDMDHENMFWYRQDPGLGLRLIYFSYDVKMKEKGDIPEGYSVSREKKERFSLILESASTNQTSMYLCASSLLTGLTYEQYFGPGTRLTVT.

This clonotype has at least ten counts. This chain connects TRBV12-3 or TRBV12-4 to TRBJ1-2; D unresolved. V was shortened by 5 bases and J by 3 bases, with 10 bases between the two germline ends. The CDR3 covers 13 residues. CDR3 sequence reads: CASSHPDDYGYTF. For the CDR3, the DNA is TGTGCCAGCAGTCACCCGGATGACTATGGCTACACCTTC.

Many counts were recorded for this clonotype. The chain is built from TRBV7-6 and TRBJ1-5, with D tentatively TRBD1 (5 bases). Germline V CDR1 and CDR2: SGHVS, FNYEAQ. Trimming stripped 1 base from V and 5 bases from J, with 18 bases between. CDR3 size: 17 residues. In nucleotides, the CDR3 is TGTGCCAGCAGCTTAGGGGAGGGGACCTCCTGGGATCAGCCCCAGCATTTT. It codes for CASSLGEGTSWDQPQHF.

This clonotype was seen ten or more times. V is TRBV12-3 or TRBV12-4 and J is TRBJ2-5; a weak D match, TRBD1 (6 bases). The V end was cut by 1 base, the J end by 5 bases, with 17 bases between. The CDR3 sequence is 16 residues long. The CDR3: CASSLDVRTARETQYF. The CDR3 DNA reads TGTGCCAGCAGTTTAGATGTGAGGACAGCCAGGGAGACCCAGTACTTC.

This clonotype was seen at least ten times. The chain recombines TRBV28 with TRBJ1-5, with D hard to call. The CDR3 contains 15 residues. In germline, CDR1 is MDHEN, CDR2 SYDVKM. Trimming removed 3 bases at V and 0 bases at J, with 9 bases between. The CDR3 nucleotides read TGTGCCAGCAGTTTGTTGCTTTTTAGCAATCAGCCCCAGCATTTT. Residues: CASSLLLFSNQPQHF.

In its sample, this clonotype was seen many times. The chain couples TRBV19 to TRBJ2-1; D remains ambiguous. CDR1 LNHDA and CDR2 SQIVND come from the germline V gene (reference sequence). This CDR3 is 12 amino acids long. Trimming pared 5 bases from V and 7 bases from J, leaving 9 bases between. The CDR3 spells CASSRSRNEQFF. CDR3 DNA: TGTGCCAGTAGTCGAAGTAGGAATGAGCAGTTCTTC. Filled out from reference TRBV19 and TRBJ2-1, the complete variable domain reads DGGITQSPKYLFRKEGQNVTLSCEQNLNHDAMYWYRQDPGQGLRLIYYSQIVNDFQKGDIAEGYSVSREKKESFPLTVTSAQKNPTAFYLCASSRSRNEQFFGPGTRLTVL.

This clonotype was observed a handful of times. This chain joins TRBV28 and TRBJ1-3; D is unclear. The CDR3 runs to 15 residues. V was pared by 5 bases and J by 3 bases, with 14 bases between. CDR1 is MDHEN, CDR2 SYDVKM, per germline. CDR3 region: CASSRLNEIGNTIYF. The DNA of the CDR3 is TGTGCCAGCAGTAGGCTCAACGAGATTGGAAACACCATATATTTT.

This clonotype was found a few times. The chain employs TRBV6-1 and TRBJ2-5; 9 bases map to TRBD2. V gave up 8 bases and J gave up 2 bases; unmatched junction bases: 9. Germline CDR1 MNHNS, CDR2 SASEGT. This CDR3 spans 15 amino acids. In DNA form, the CDR3 reads TGTGCCAGCGAAAGGGCTAGCGGGGCGCAAGAGACCCAGTACTTC. Its translation is CASERASGAQETQYF.

This clonotype was picked up many times. This chain connects TRBV7-2 to TRBJ1-3; possible D gene TRBD1, 6 bases. Trimming shortened V by 5 bases and J by 2 bases, and 13 bases separated the two germline ends. Germline V gene sequence: CDR1 SGHTA, CDR2 FQGNSA. CDR3 length equals 15 residues. The CDR3 here is CASSPQGRTGNTIYF. The CDR3 nucleotides are TGTGCCAGCAGCCCCCAGGGGAGGACTGGAAACACCATATATTTT. Full variable domain (missing parts from reference TRBV7-2 and TRBJ1-3): GAGVSQSPSNKVTEKGKDVELRCDPISGHTALYWYRQSLGQGLEFLIYFQGNSAPDKSGLPSDRFSAERTGGSVSTLTIQRTQQEDSAVYLCASSPQGRTGNTIYFGEGSWLTVV.

This clonotype was detected many times. The chain links TRBV7-2 to TRBJ2-7; TRBD1 matches 8 bases. J was trimmed by 2 bases and V by 5 bases; bases with no gene match: 14. This CDR3 spans 17 amino acids. Germline V lookup: CDR1 SGHTA, CDR2 FQGNSA. The CDR3, as DNA: TGTGCCAGCAGCCGCCAACCAGGACAGGGATTTACCTACGAGCAGTACTTC. Protein sequence: CASSRQPGQGFTYEQYF.

This clonotype came up many times. The rearrangement uses TRBV6-2 or TRBV6-3 and TRBJ2-7; 8 bases are a match to TRBD1. The V gene's germline CDR1 is MNHEY and CDR2 SVGEGT. The J segment lost 3 bases and the V segment lost 0 bases, leaving 7 bases of the junction unmatched. This CDR3 region has 16 residues. The CDR3 DNA sequence: TGTGCCAGCAGTTACTCGAAAGACAGGGGCGACTACGAGCAGTACTTC. This encodes CASSYSKDRGDYEQYF.

This clonotype has more than one count but fewer than ten. The chain uses TRBV4-3 and TRBJ2-7, with 11 bases aligning to TRBD2. With V trimmed by 0 bases and J by 2 bases, 9 bases remained unmatched. This CDR3 comprises 18 residues. Germline lookup yields CDR1 LGHNA and CDR2 YSLEER. The CDR3, as DNA: TGCGCCAGCAGCCAAGATCTAGACTTGGGACTAGCGGCCTACGAGCAGTACTTC. This codes for CASSQDLDLGLAAYEQYF.

Comment on this clonotype: One junction end disagrees with the germline gene, perhaps due to a read error. V usage is TRBV10-2 and J usage is TRBJ1-5; D is ambiguous. The CDR3 spans 14 residues. Germline assignment: CDR1 WSHSY and CDR2 SAAADI. CDR3 amino acids: CASSVGPLEGPQHF. DNA for the CDR3: TGCGCTAGCAGCGTCGGACCCCTCGAGGGGCCCCAGCATTTT.